One sample yielded the 16 T cell receptor beta chains listed below, sequenced in a study of cytomegalovirus exposure and HLA in healthy donors. Repertoires were generated with immunoSEQ multiplex PCR, while TCRdb's copy carries only in-frame clones and drops some. The sample consists of over 120,000 clones, 85% to 90% of them appearing once. Source material: PBMCs. The receptors derive from a woman aged 25 to 39 in good health and CMV-seropositive.

This chain joins TRBV5-5 and TRBJ1-2, with D possibly TRBD1 on 5 matching bases. The CDR3 spans 15 residues. V lost 1 base and J lost 1, with 11 bases in between. Germline CDR1 reads SGHKS; CDR2 reads YYEKEE (reference sequence). CDR3 loop: CASSLYKGNNYGYTF. The CDR3 DNA reads as TGTGCCAGCAGCTTGTACAAGGGGAATAACTATGGCTACACCTTC.

The J gene is TRBJ1-4, the V gene TRBV2; TRBD1 agrees at 7 bases. The CDR3 loop spans 13 amino acids. The germline V gene encodes CDR1 SNHLY and CDR2 FYNNEI. Losses at the gene ends were 5 bases for V and 12 bases for J; bases not matched to a gene: 9. In DNA, the CDR3 is TGTGCCAGCAGTCGCGACAGGGAGCTACAACTGTTTTTT. Translating it yields CASSRDRELQLFF.

The CDR3 here is CASRPGTSGHWEQYF. CDR3 bases: TGTGCCAGTAGACCCGGGACTAGCGGTCATTGGGAGCAGTACTTC. The rearrangement joins TRBV19 to TRBJ2-7; 11 nucleotides match TRBD2. The V gene's germline CDR1 is LNHDA and CDR2 SQIVND (reference sequence). The CDR3 has 15 residues. The J segment lost 7 bases and the V segment lost 6 bases, leaving 11 bases of the junction unmatched.

The rearrangement links TRBV7-2 to TRBJ2-1, with TRBD2 identical over 11 bases. V trimming: 4 bases; J trimming: 5 bases; junction bases outside the gene matches: 4. Germline CDR1 and CDR2: SGHTA and FQGNSA. The CDR3 runs 15 residues. The CDR3 loop reads CASSSGTSGDNEQFF. CDR3 in DNA: TGTGCCAGCAGCTCCGGGACTAGCGGAGACAATGAGCAGTTCTTC.

This chain links TRBV19 with TRBJ1-2; 8 bases fit TRBD1. The CDR3 contains 16 residues. Unmatched junction bases numbered 8, after V lost 3 bases and J lost 2 bases. The germline V gene encodes CDR1 LNHDA and CDR2 SQIVND (reference sequence). Here the CDR3 DNA reads TGTGCCAGTAGTATTGCGGGGACAGGTGTCAACTATGGCTACACCTTC. Its protein product is CASSIAGTGVNYGYTF.

The rearrangement uses TRBV4-1 and TRBJ1-4; D call uncertain. Germline assignment: CDR1 MGHRA and CDR2 YSYEKL. Trimming removed 1 base from V and 8 bases from J, with 8 bases in between. The CDR3 has 13 residues. The CDR3 protein is CASSQVYGEKLFF. CDR3 DNA sequence: TGCGCCAGCAGCCAAGTCTACGGGGAAAAACTGTTTTTT.

This clone is a singleton in its sample. The genes are TRBV7-9 and TRBJ1-6; 8 nucleotides agree with TRBD1. This CDR3 is built from 15 residues. Germline CDR1 and CDR2: SEHNR and FQNEAQ (reference sequence). The trim removed 5 bases at V and 8 bases at J, leaving 8 bases unmatched. CDR3 region: CASSAPGGRDSPLHF. The CDR3, as DNA: TGTGCCAGCAGCGCGCCAGGGGGCAGAGATTCACCCCTCCACTTT.

V and J are TRBV6-1 and TRBJ2-7, with TRBD2 identical over 10 bases. This CDR3 is built from 14 residues. After removal of 4 bases from V and 0 bases from J, the junction contained 0 bases not matched to a gene. The V gene's germline CDR1 is MNHNS and CDR2 SASEGT. The CDR3 protein is CASSGTSGSYEQYF. The CDR3, as DNA: TGTGCCAGCAGTGGGACTAGCGGCTCCTACGAGCAGTACTTC.

The gene calls are TRBV27 and TRBJ2-3; no firm D call. This CDR3 has 13 residues. Germline V gene data show CDR1 as MNHEY and CDR2 as SMNVEV (reference sequence). V was cut by 8 bases and J by 2 bases, with 11 bases left in between. The CDR3 sequence: CASGLQVTDTQYF. The CDR3 DNA reads as TGTGCCAGCGGGCTCCAAGTCACAGATACGCAGTATTTT.

CDR3 loop: CASSFGQGTYEQYF. The CDR3 DNA is TGTGCCAGCAGCTTCGGACAGGGAACCTACGAGCAGTACTTC. This sequence joins TRBV5-6 and TRBJ2-7; 8 nucleotides line up with TRBD1. V trimming: 2 bases; J trimming: 2 bases; junction bases outside the gene matches: 3. Germline CDR1 reads SGHDT; CDR2 reads YYEEEE. This CDR3 contains 14 residues.

This chain links TRBV9 with TRBJ1-6; unclear D gene. Trimming left V 4 bases short and J 6 bases short, with 5 bases between. The CDR3 length is 12 residues. Germline V gene data show CDR1 as SGDLS and CDR2 as YYNGEE. This CDR3 is CASSKSNSPLHF. The CDR3 DNA reads TGTGCCAGCAGCAAGAGTAATTCACCCCTCCACTTT.

The chain recombines TRBV5-6 with TRBJ2-7, with D possibly matching TRBD1 (5 bases). CDR1 SGHDT and CDR2 YYEEEE come from the germline V gene. This CDR3 is built from 14 residues. V dropped 4 bases and J dropped 3 bases, with 14 bases sitting between them. In DNA form, the CDR3 reads TGTGCCAGCAGCCGGCACAGGTACGTCTACGAGCAGTACTTC. It codes for CASSRHRYVYEQYF.

The chain employs TRBV19 and TRBJ2-3; D remains unclear. CDR3 length: 14 amino acids. V was trimmed by 1 base and J by 2 bases, leaving 7 bases between them. Germline assignment: CDR1 LNHDA and CDR2 SQIVND (reference sequence). The CDR3 is CASSIGVFTDTQYF. The CDR3 DNA follows: TGTGCCAGTAGTATAGGTGTCTTCACAGATACGCAGTATTTT.

The CDR3 nucleotides are TGTGCCAGCAGCTTCCGCTACGAGCAGTACTTC. Translation: CASSFRYEQYF. The V gene is TRBV11-2, the J gene TRBJ2-7, with D uncertain. The CDR3 consists of 11 residues. Per the germline V gene, CDR1 is SGHAT and CDR2 is FQNNGV. Trimming removed 3 bases at V and 3 bases at J, with 3 bases between.

This chain uses TRBV11-3 with TRBJ2-1; TRBD1 might be the D (5 bases). This CDR3 spans 13 amino acids. V lost 1 base to trimming and J lost 9 bases, with 10 bases between them. CDR1 and CDR2 from the germline V gene are SGHNT and YENEEA. The CDR3 sequence: CASSLVFQGEQFF. The CDR3 DNA reads as TGTGCCAGCAGCTTAGTATTCCAGGGTGAGCAGTTCTTC.

This sequence joins TRBV19 and TRBJ2-7, with 11 bases fitting TRBD2. Germline V gene data show CDR1 as LNHDA and CDR2 as SQIVND (reference sequence). The CDR3 totals 17 residues. Trimming at V came to 3 bases and at J to 5 bases, leaving 12 bases not matched to a gene. In DNA, the CDR3 is TGTGCCAGTAGTATTGGTCTAGCGGGGGGCTTTTCCGACGAGCAGTACTTC. This sequence encodes CASSIGLAGGFSDEQYF.